This TCR beta chain was sequenced for a study of neurological immune-mediated disorders. Time point defined: longitudinal time-point 1 (baseline). This clonotype was counted at least ten times. Its antigen is as yet unknown. The authors produced cDNA by 5'RACE using 10-nucleotide random UMIs. TCRdb passed the 5' RACE reads through MiXCR, listing each CDR3 protein once. The sample contains 60,000 to 90,000 distinct CDR3 sequences, roughly 10% of which appear only once. With 7 bases clipped from V and 7 bases from J, the junction kept 15 bases outside the gene matches. The CDR3 contains 15 residues. Study observations and caveats: CDR3 amino acid sequences of expanded clones were not shared across subjects, a result suggesting private repertoires in all groups. The highest TCR clonal expansion occurred in HTLV-1-associated myelopathy; multiple sclerosis fell below healthy controls.

Sequencing was done on a sample of PBMCs. The J gene is TRBJ2-5, the V gene TRBV12-3 or TRBV12-4, with 7 nucleotides matching TRBD2. This receptor was taken from a young man in good health. CDR3: CASTGSGTRGGTQYF. The CDR3 DNA reads TGTGCCAGCACTGGAAGCGGGACTCGCGGTGGGACCCAGTACTTC.